Shown below are 21 T cell receptor beta chains from a single sample sequenced in a study of identical twins. One entry per CDR3 protein, called by TCRdb with MiXCR from the 5' RACE reads. The repertoire consists of roughly 150,000 distinct CDR3 sequences, with roughly 3.5% occurring once and the leading ten covering 7.5% to 8.5%. Sample: memory T cells sorted from blood. All receptors come from a man between 18 and 29 years old in good health.

This clonotype has at least ten counts. This chain joins TRBV20-1 and TRBJ1-1; tentatively, D is TRBD1 (6 bases). The length of the CDR3 is 13 residues. The germline V and J ends were trimmed by 6 bases and 4 bases, with 15 bases remaining between them. CDR1 and CDR2 (germline): DFQATT, SNEGSKA (reference sequence). The CDR3 sequence: CSAPTTGSTEAFF. The CDR3 coding sequence is TGCAGTGCCCCCACCACAGGGAGCACTGAAGCTTTCTTT.

This clonotype has just a few counts. V is TRBV6-2 or TRBV6-3 and J is TRBJ2-3; 8 bases agree with TRBD2. The CDR3 runs 15 residues. CDR1 is MNHEY and CDR2 is SVGEGT in the germline V gene. The V segment lost 1 base and the J segment 4 bases; nucleotides outside the gene matches: 4. The CDR3 bases are TGTGCCAGCAGTTACTTGGCGGGAGGCTCAGATACGCAGTATTTT. It specifies CASSYLAGGSDTQYF.

There are a few counts of this clonotype. The chain joins TRBV4-3 to TRBJ2-5, with a weak D call TRBD2 (7 bases). This CDR3 is 18 amino acids long. The germline gives CDR1 LGHNA, CDR2 YSLEER. V was trimmed by 0 bases and J by 0 bases, leaving 17 bases between them. CDR3 residues: CASSQDRGSGEYQETQYF. The CDR3 DNA reads as TGCGCCAGCAGCCAAGATAGGGGGAGCGGGGAGTACCAAGAGACCCAGTACTTC.

This clonotype was counted many times. For the CDR3, the DNA is TGTGCCAGCAGTTTTTCGGCGGGCGGGGAGCTGTTTTTT. Its protein product is CASSFSAGGELFF. This sequence joins TRBV12-3 or TRBV12-4 and TRBJ2-2; tentative D call: TRBD2 (5 bases). V was shortened by 3 bases and J by 7 bases, with 9 bases between the two germline ends. CDR3 length equals 13 residues.

Many counts were recorded for this clonotype. The chain combines TRBV6-5 with TRBJ1-1; no firm D call. The CDR3 covers 16 residues. With 2 bases removed from V and 5 bases from J, the gap between germline ends came to 18 bases. The germline CDR1 and CDR2 sequences are MNHEY and SVGAGI. The CDR3, as DNA: TGTGCCAGCAGTTACGTGGCGGGATCCCTAGCAACTGAAGCTTTCTTT. Its protein product is CASSYVAGSLATEAFF.

This clonotype was seen ten or more times. J is TRBJ2-7 and V is TRBV7-2; unclear D gene. CDR1 and CDR2 from the germline V gene are SGHTA and FQGNSA. CDR3 length: 14 amino acids. Trimming pared 5 bases from V and 2 bases from J, leaving 13 bases between. The DNA of the CDR3 is TGTGCCAGCAGCCCCGAGAGAATAGCCTACGAGCAGTACTTC. Its translation is CASSPERIAYEQYF.

This clonotype was detected only a few times. The J gene is TRBJ1-1, the V gene TRBV20-1; 9 nucleotides match TRBD1. Germline V gene lookup returns CDR1 DFQATT and CDR2 SNEGSKA (reference sequence). There are 12 residues in the CDR3. With V trimmed by 6 bases and J by 4 bases, 3 bases remained unmatched. The CDR3 DNA reads TGCAGTGCGAAACAGGGGGCCACTGAAGCTTTCTTT. Translation gives CSAKQGATEAFF.

This clonotype was observed many times. The chain is built from TRBV20-1 and TRBJ2-3, with TRBD2 matching 12 bases. Germline assignment: CDR1 DFQATT and CDR2 SNEGSKA (reference sequence). There are 15 residues in the CDR3. The V gene end was trimmed by 4 bases and the J gene end by 3 bases; junction bases not matched to a gene: 5. The CDR3 loop is CSATGLAGLTDTQYF. DNA of the CDR3: TGCAGTGCTACCGGACTAGCGGGGTTAACAGATACGCAGTATTTT.

This clonotype was counted many times. The genes are TRBV9 and TRBJ2-1, with D hard to call. This CDR3 region has 12 residues. V was cut by 6 bases and J by 6 bases, with 10 bases left in between. Germline CDR1 and CDR2: SGDLS and YYNGEE. CDR3 DNA: TGTGCCAGCACCTCGTCTAGCAATGAGCAGTTCTTC. Translation gives CASTSSSNEQFF.

This clonotype has a count of ten or more. The gene calls are TRBV6-4 and TRBJ2-3; 9 nucleotides line up with TRBD1. Germline V gene data show CDR1 as MRHNA and CDR2 as SNTAGT. The V and J ends lost 6 bases and 2 bases, in that order; junction bases with no gene match: 3. The CDR3 spans 14 residues. CDR3 DNA: TGTGCCAGCAGGAGGACAGGGGACACAGATACGCAGTATTTT. Translated: CASRRTGDTDTQYF.

Comments on this clonotype: A much larger clone differs by one base, so this may be a read error. The chain is built from TRBV9 and TRBJ2-5; tentatively, D is TRBD1 (8 bases). CDR3 size: 16 residues. CDR1 and CDR2 (germline): SGDLS, YYNGEE. CDR3 nucleotide sequence: TGTGCCAGCAGCCCCGGGGCAGGGGGCGCGGGGGAGATCCAGTACTTC. As protein: CASSPGAGGAGEIQYF. The complete variable domain, with remaining parts taken from reference TRBV9 and TRBJ2-5, reads DSGVTQTPKHLITATGQRVTLRCSPRSGDLSVYWYQQSLDQGLQFLIQYYNGEERAKGNILERFSAQQFPDLHSELNLSSLELGDSALYFCASSPGAGGAGEIQYFGPGTRLLVL.

This clonotype was found many times. CDR3 coding DNA: TGTGCCAGCAGCGAGGGAGCTAGCAGCAATCAGCCCCAGCATTTT. As protein: CASSEGASSNQPQHF. The chain links TRBV9 to TRBJ1-5; no firm D call. Germline V gene lookup returns CDR1 SGDLS and CDR2 YYNGEE. V lost 3 bases and J lost 1, with 11 bases in between. The CDR3 has 15 residues.

This clonotype has ten or more counts. This rearrangement joins TRBV20-1 to TRBJ1-1, with unresolved D. V was pared by 2 bases and J by 1 base, with 5 bases between. This CDR3 is built from 12 residues. Germline V gene data show CDR1 as DFQATT and CDR2 as SNEGSKA (reference sequence). The CDR3 DNA reads TGCAGTGCTAGACGACAGAACACTGAAGCTTTCTTT. Amino acids: CSARRQNTEAFF.

This clonotype was counted at least ten times. The J gene is TRBJ1-1, the V gene TRBV3-1; D is unresolved. The CDR3 is 13 amino acids. Looked up from germline, CDR1 is LGHDT and CDR2 is YNNKEL (reference sequence). V was pared by 3 bases and J by 4 bases, with 9 bases between. The CDR3 is CASSQGFGTEAFF. The CDR3 DNA reads TGTGCCAGCAGCCAGGGATTTGGCACTGAAGCTTTCTTT.

This clonotype was found a few times. The chain is built from TRBV7-9 and TRBJ1-3, with 7 bases that match TRBD1. This CDR3 contains 15 residues. V gave up 4 bases and J gave up 4 bases; unmatched junction bases: 7. CDR1 is SEHNR and CDR2 is FQNEAQ in the germline V gene (reference sequence). CDR3 coding DNA: TGTGCCAGCAGCTCCGACAGGGCGAGGGGAAACACCATATATTTT. This codes for CASSSDRARGNTIYF.

This clonotype appeared many times. The chain uses TRBV5-6 and TRBJ2-5; no reliable D call. The V gene's germline CDR1 is SGHDT and CDR2 YYEEEE. The ends were cut back, 1 base at V and 3 bases at J, with 22 bases in the middle. This CDR3 has 18 amino acids. This CDR3 is CASSLSFGQTPQEETQYF. The CDR3 bases are TGTGCCAGCAGCTTGTCTTTTGGGCAGACCCCTCAAGAAGAGACCCAGTACTTC. The full variable domain, completed using reference TRBV5-6 and TRBJ2-5, is DAGVTQSPTHLIKTRGQQVTLRCSPKSGHDTVSWYQQALGQGPQFIFQYYEEEERQRGNFPDRFSGHQFPNYSSELNVNALLLGDSALYLCASSLSFGQTPQEETQYFGPGTRLLVL.

This clonotype was seen repeatedly, ten times or more. The chain couples TRBV2 to TRBJ1-2; TRBD1 matches 9 bases. There are 14 residues in the CDR3. V lost 7 bases, J lost 2 bases, and 5 bases stayed unmatched. Per germline, CDR1 SNHLY and CDR2 FYNNEI. In nucleotides, the CDR3 is TGTGCCAGCACGGGACAGGGCCTCAACTATGGCTACACCTTC. Protein product: CASTGQGLNYGYTF.

Ten or more counts support this clonotype. The chain employs TRBV27 and TRBJ2-2; D may match TRBD1 or TRBD2 (5 bases each). The CDR3 runs to 15 residues. V lost 7 bases to trimming and J lost 4 bases, with 16 bases between them. Germline CDR1 and CDR2: MNHEY and SMNVEV (reference sequence). The CDR3 bases are TGTGCCAGCATGATGGGACCGTTACTCACCGGGGAGCTGTTTTTT. Its protein is CASMMGPLLTGELFF.

At least ten counts were recorded for this clonotype. This chain links TRBV7-9 with TRBJ2-3, with 14 nucleotides matching TRBD2. CDR1 and CDR2 (germline): SEHNR, FQNEAQ (reference sequence). The CDR3 has 15 amino acids. V dropped 4 bases and J dropped 9; count of bases not matched to a gene: 6. The CDR3 region has the DNA TGTGCCAGCAGCTGGGGACTAGCGGGAGTGGGGACGCAGTATTTT. It specifies CASSWGLAGVGTQYF.

There are many counts of this clonotype. The gene calls are TRBV12-3 or TRBV12-4 and TRBJ2-2, with a tentative D call TRBD2 (6 bases). CDR3 length equals 14 residues. Trimming pared 11 bases from V and 1 base from J, leaving 14 bases between. CDR3 protein: CASATRENTGELFF. The DNA for the CDR3 is TGTGCCTCCGCGACTAGGGAGAACACCGGGGAGCTGTTTTTT.

This clonotype was seen ten or more times. The chain is built from TRBV5-1 and TRBJ1-2, with D maybe TRBD1 (5 bases). Germline values: CDR1 SGHRS, CDR2 YFSETQ. This CDR3 is 13 amino acids long. V was shortened by 6 bases and J by 4 bases, with 13 bases between the two germline ends. The CDR3 DNA is TGCGCCAGCACAACCGGGGGTGGCTATGGCTACACCTTC. As protein: CASTTGGGYGYTF.